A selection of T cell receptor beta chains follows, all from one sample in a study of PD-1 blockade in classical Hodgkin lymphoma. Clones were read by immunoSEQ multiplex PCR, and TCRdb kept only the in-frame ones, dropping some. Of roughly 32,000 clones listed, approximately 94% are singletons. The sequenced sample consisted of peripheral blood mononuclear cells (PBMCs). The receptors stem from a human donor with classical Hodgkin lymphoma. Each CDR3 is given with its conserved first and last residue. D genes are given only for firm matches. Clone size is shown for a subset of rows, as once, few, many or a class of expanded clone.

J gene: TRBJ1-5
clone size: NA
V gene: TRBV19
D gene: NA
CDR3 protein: CASSSGTTTYSNQPQHF
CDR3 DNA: TGTGCCAGTAGCTCCGGGACAACAACTTATAGCAATCAGCCCCAGCATTTT

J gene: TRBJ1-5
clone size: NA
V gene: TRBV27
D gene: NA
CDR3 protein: CASSSVGSGQPQHF
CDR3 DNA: TGTGCCAGCAGTTCAGTAGGTTCGGGGCAGCCCCAGCATTTT

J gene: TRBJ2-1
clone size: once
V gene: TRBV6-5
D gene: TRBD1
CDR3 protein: CASSIRDRVYNEQFF
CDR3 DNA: TGTGCCAGCAGCATCCGGGACAGGGTTTACAATGAGCAGTTCTTC

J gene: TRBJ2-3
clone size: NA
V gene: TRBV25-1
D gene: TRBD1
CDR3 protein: CASSEGTGDGDTQYF
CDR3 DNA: TGTGCCAGCAGTGAAGGGACAGGGGATGGGGATACGCAGTATTTT

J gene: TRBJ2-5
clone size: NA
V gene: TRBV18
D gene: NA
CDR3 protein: CASSPDGWETQYF
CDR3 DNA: TGTGCCAGCTCACCGGATGGGTGGGAGACCCAGTACTTC

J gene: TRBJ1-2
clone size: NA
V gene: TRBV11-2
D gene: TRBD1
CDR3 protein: CASSSYYRGTTILNYGYTF
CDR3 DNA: TGTGCCAGCAGCTCATATTACAGGGGGACAACAATACTCAACTATGGCTACACCTTC

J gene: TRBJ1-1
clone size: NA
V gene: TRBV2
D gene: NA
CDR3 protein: CASDTGLNTEAFF
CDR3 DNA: TGTGCCAGCGATACGGGGCTGAACACTGAAGCTTTCTTT

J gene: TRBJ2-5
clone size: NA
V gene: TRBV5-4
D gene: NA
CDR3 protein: CASSSTIQETQYF
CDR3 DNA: TGTGCCAGCAGCTCGACTATCCAAGAGACCCAGTACTTC

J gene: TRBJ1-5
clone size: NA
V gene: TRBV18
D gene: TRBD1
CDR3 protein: CASSPTGHQPQHF
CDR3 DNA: TGTGCCAGCTCACCGACAGGGCACCAGCCCCAGCATTTT

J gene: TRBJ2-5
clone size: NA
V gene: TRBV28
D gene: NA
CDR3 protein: CASKGEEAGEETQYF
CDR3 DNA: TGTGCCAGCAAGGGTGAGGAGGCAGGTGAAGAGACCCAGTACTTC

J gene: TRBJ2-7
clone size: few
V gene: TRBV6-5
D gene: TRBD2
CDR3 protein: CASSYSRGGPHEQYF
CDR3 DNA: TGTGCCAGCAGTTACTCGAGGGGAGGGCCCCACGAGCAGTACTTC

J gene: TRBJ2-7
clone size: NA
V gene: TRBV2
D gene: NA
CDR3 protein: CASTGQRFYEQYF
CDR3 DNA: TGTGCCAGCACAGGGCAGCGGTTTTACGAGCAGTACTTC

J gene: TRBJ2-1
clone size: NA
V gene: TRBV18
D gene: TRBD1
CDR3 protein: CASSLRTGLFSSYNEQFF
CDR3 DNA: TGTGCCAGCTCACTAAGGACAGGTCTATTCTCCTCCTACAATGAGCAGTTCTTC

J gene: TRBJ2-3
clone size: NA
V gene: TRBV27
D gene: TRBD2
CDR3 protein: CASGPWTSGRDTDTQYF
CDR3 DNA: TGTGCCAGCGGGCCCTGGACTAGCGGGAGGGACACAGATACGCAGTATTTT

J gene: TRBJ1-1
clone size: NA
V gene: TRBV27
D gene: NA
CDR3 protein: CASSPDSANTEAFF
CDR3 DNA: TGTGCCAGCAGTCCCGATAGCGCGAACACTGAAGCTTTCTTT

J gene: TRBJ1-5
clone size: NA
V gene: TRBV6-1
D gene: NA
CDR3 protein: CASRGPGFSNQPQHF
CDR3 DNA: TGTGCCAGCAGGGGCCCCGGCTTTAGCAATCAGCCCCAGCATTTT

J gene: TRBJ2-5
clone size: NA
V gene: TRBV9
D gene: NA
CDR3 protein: CASSVAAGLMETQYF
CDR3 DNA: TGTGCCAGCAGCGTAGCCGCAGGTTTGATGGAGACCCAGTACTTC

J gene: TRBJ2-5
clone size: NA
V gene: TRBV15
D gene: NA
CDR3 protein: CATSRDIEETQYF
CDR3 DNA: TGTGCCACCAGCAGAGATATAGAGGAGACCCAGTACTTC

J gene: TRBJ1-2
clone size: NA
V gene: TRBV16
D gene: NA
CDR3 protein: CASSQSGGASYGYTF
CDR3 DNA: TGTGCCAGCAGCCAATCCGGGGGGGCGAGTTACGGCTACACCTTC

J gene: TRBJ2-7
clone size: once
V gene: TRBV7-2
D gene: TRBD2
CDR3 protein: CASSLALGLAYEQYF
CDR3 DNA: TGTGCCAGCAGCTTAGCATTGGGACTAGCCTACGAGCAGTACTTC

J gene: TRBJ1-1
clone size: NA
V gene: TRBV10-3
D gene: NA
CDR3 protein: CAVGLGVFTEAFF
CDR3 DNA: TGTGCCGTTGGACTGGGGGTGTTTACTGAAGCTTTCTTT

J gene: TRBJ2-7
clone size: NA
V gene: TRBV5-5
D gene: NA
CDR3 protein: CASSPVWDTSYEQYF
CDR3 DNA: TGTGCCAGCAGCCCAGTGTGGGACACGTCCTACGAGCAGTACTTC

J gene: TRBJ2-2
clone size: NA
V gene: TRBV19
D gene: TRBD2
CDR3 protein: CASTDSGLAGSNTGELFF
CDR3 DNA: TGTGCCAGTACGGATAGCGGACTAGCGGGATCGAACACCGGGGAGCTGTTTTTT

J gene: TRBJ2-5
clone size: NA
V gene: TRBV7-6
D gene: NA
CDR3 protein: CASSSNRAGRETQYF
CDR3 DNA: TGTGCCAGCAGCTCCAACCGGGCGGGCCGGGAGACCCAGTACTTC

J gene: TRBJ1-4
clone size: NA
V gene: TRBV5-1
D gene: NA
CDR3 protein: CASSRGPDPNEKLFF
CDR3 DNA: TGCGCCAGCAGTCGGGGGCCAGATCCTAATGAAAAACTGTTTTTT

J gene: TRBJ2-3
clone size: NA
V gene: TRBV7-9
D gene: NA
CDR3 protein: CASTQSGISDTQYF
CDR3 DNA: TGTGCCAGCACCCAATCAGGGATATCAGATACGCAGTATTTT

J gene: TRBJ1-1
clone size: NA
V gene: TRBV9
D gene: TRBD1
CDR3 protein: CASSVGLGQGGGSTEAFF
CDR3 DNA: TGTGCCAGCAGCGTAGGTCTCGGACAGGGTGGAGGTAGCACTGAAGCTTTCTTT